These T cell receptor beta chains were read from a single sample in a study of blood T cell repertoires in COVID-19. The method was immunoSEQ multiplex PCR; TCRdb's version includes in-frame clones alone and lacks a portion of them. This table holds 24,000 or so clones, 88% found once. The sequenced sample consisted of peripheral blood. The source is a man in his 70s in a cohort sampled during active COVID-19. CDR3s include the opening cysteine and the closing phenylalanine or tryptophan. A D gene is named only where the DNA matches it firmly. A clone size is listed for some rows: how often the clone was seen (once, few, many), or a class if it is expanded.

V	D	size	J	DNA	CDR3
TRBV19	NA	NA	TRBJ1-1	TGTGCCAGTAGTATAAGGGGGGGCACTGAAGCTTTCTTT	CASSIRGGTEAFF
TRBV30	NA	NA	TRBJ2-6	TGTGCCGGGAGGGGGGGGGCAGGAACTTACCGTAGGAGCTCTGGGGCCAACGTCCTGACTTTC	CAGRGGAGTYRRSSGANVLTF
TRBV3-1/TRBV3-2	NA	NA	TRBJ1-5	TGTGCCAGCAGCTTAGGGGATGGTCAGCCCCAGCATTTT	CASSLGDGQPQHF
TRBV15	TRBD1	few	TRBJ2-6	TGTGCCACCAGCAGTAGACTCAGAGGGGGCCACTACTCTGGGGCCAACGTCCTGACTTTC	CATSSRLRGGHYSGANVLTF
TRBV7-2	NA	NA	TRBJ2-1	TGTGCCAGCAGCCCCCACTCTACTAGCAATGAGCAGTTCTTC	CASSPHSTSNEQFF
TRBV10-1	NA	NA	TRBJ2-5	TGCGCCAGCAGTGTTTACCGACAGCTCCAAGAGACCCAGTACTTC	CASSVYRQLQETQYF
TRBV11-2	NA	NA	TRBJ2-7	TGTGCCAGCAGCTTAGGGTCAGGGGCCCAGGGCGAGCAGTACTTC	CASSLGSGAQGEQYF
TRBV5-8	NA	once	TRBJ1-4	TGTGCCAGCAGCCTCGGGCCGGGAGACGAAAAACTGTTTTTT	CASSLGPGDEKLFF
TRBV28	TRBD1	NA	TRBJ1-2	TGTGCCAGCAGAACGACAGGGGCGTACTATGGCTACACCTTC	CASRTTGAYYGYTF
TRBV27	TRBD1	NA	TRBJ2-5	TGTGCCAGCAGCCCGACAGGGGGCGCGGGGGAGACCCAGTACTTC	CASSPTGGAGETQYF
TRBV11-2	TRBD1	NA	TRBJ2-1	TGTGCCAGCAGGACAGGGGGGAGCTCCTACAATGAGCAGTTCTTC	CASRTGGSSYNEQFF
TRBV20-1	NA	few	TRBJ2-7	TGCAGCTCCACCCTACTTTACGAGCAGTACTTC	CSSTLLYEQYF
TRBV11-2	TRBD2	NA	TRBJ2-7	TGTGCCAGCAGCTTAGGACTAGCGGGAGCCTACGAGCAGTACTTC	CASSLGLAGAYEQYF
TRBV4-3	TRBD1	NA	TRBJ2-1	TGCGCCAGCAGCCATTATAGGACAGGCATCGAGCAGTTCTTC	CASSHYRTGIEQFF
TRBV2	NA	NA	TRBJ2-1	TGTGCCAGCGGCTACGGGAGTGGGTCCTACAATGAGCAGTTCTTC	CASGYGSGSYNEQFF
TRBV6-5	NA	NA	TRBJ1-2	TGTGCCAGCAGTTACGGCAGGGCTTGGAATGGCTACACCTTC	CASSYGRAWNGYTF
TRBV7-3	NA	NA	TRBJ2-1	TGTGCCAGCAGCTTTGAACCGGTGGATGAGCAGTTCTTC	CASSFEPVDEQFF
TRBV19	TRBD2	NA	TRBJ2-5	TGTGCCAGTAGCCCGAAGCCGGGACTAGCGGGAGTACGGGAGACCCAGTACTTC	CASSPKPGLAGVRETQYF
TRBV28	NA	NA	TRBJ2-7	TGTGCCACCTACCAGGGCCACGAGCAGTACTTC	CATYQGHEQYF
TRBV7-8	NA	NA	TRBJ1-1	TGTGCCAGCAGCTTAGCGACCGGGAGCCGAATGAACACTGAAGCTTTCTTT	CASSLATGSRMNTEAFF
TRBV30	NA	NA	TRBJ1-3	TGTGCCTGGAGTTGGCGAAACACCATATATTTT	CAWSWRNTIYF
TRBV5-1	TRBD1	NA	TRBJ2-7	TGCGCCAGCACACAGGGGTTCTCCTACGAGCAGTACTTC	CASTQGFSYEQYF
TRBV10-1	TRBD2	NA	TRBJ2-2	TGCGCCAGCCGTCCGAGCGGGACGAACACCGGGGAGCTGTTTTTT	CASRPSGTNTGELFF
TRBV28	TRBD1	NA	TRBJ1-5	TGTGCCAGCAGTTCCGGACAGGGGAGGCAGCCCCAGCATTTT	CASSSGQGRQPQHF
TRBV18	NA	NA	TRBJ1-1	TGTGCCAGCTCACCCGGACAGAACACTGAAGCTTTCTTT	CASSPGQNTEAFF
TRBV5-4	TRBD1	NA	TRBJ2-1	TGTGCCAGCAGCTTCCAAGGGGGCGCCTACAATGAGCAGTTCTTC	CASSFQGGAYNEQFF
TRBV19	TRBD1	NA	TRBJ2-5	TGTGCCAGTAGTACCCGTGGACAGGGGGCAGAGACCCAGTACTTC	CASSTRGQGAETQYF
TRBV7-2	NA	NA	TRBJ2-1	TGTGCCAGCAGCACGCAAGCGGCAAGCTCCTACAATGAGCAGTTCTTC	CASSTQAASSYNEQFF
TRBV28	NA	NA	TRBJ1-1	TGTGCCAGCAGTTGGGGGCGGGCGAACACTGAAGCTTTCTTT	CASSWGRANTEAFF
TRBV5-1	NA	NA	TRBJ1-1	TGCGCCAGCAGCTTCATCCCCAGGGATAACACTGAAGCTTTCTTT	CASSFIPRDNTEAFF
TRBV24-1	NA	NA	TRBJ1-1	TGTGCCACCTCTGGGGGGGACACTGAAGCTTTCTTT	CATSGGDTEAFF
TRBV28	TRBD2	NA	TRBJ2-1	TGTGCCAGCACACCCGGGACTAGCGGGATAGCTGAGCAGTTCTTC	CASTPGTSGIAEQFF
TRBV6-2/TRBV6-3	TRBD2	NA	TRBJ2-7	TGTGCCAGCAGTTACAGGGGGACTAGCGGAACCAGAGTTATCTACGAGCAGTACTTC	CASSYRGTSGTRVIYEQYF
TRBV28	NA	once	TRBJ2-3	TGTGCCGTGCCGGGGTCGTCGACAGATACGCAGTATTTT	CAVPGSSTDTQYF
TRBV27	TRBD2	NA	TRBJ2-1	TGTGCCAGCAATCGACGGGAGGGCCCCTACAATGAGCAGTTCTTC	CASNRREGPYNEQFF
TRBV11-1	NA	NA	TRBJ2-1	TGTGCCAGCAGCTTAGCCGGCGGGTACAATGAGCAGTTCTTC	CASSLAGGYNEQFF
TRBV7-9	NA	NA	TRBJ2-7	TGTGCCAGCAGCCTAACGACAGGCTACGAGCAGTACTTC	CASSLTTGYEQYF
TRBV6-1	NA	NA	TRBJ1-5	TGTGCCAGCAGTGACAGGAAAAAGGATCAGCCCCAGCATTTT	CASSDRKKDQPQHF
TRBV28	NA	NA	TRBJ1-6	TGTGCCAGCAGTCCCCAGGGGAATTCACCCCTCCACTTT	CASSPQGNSPLHF